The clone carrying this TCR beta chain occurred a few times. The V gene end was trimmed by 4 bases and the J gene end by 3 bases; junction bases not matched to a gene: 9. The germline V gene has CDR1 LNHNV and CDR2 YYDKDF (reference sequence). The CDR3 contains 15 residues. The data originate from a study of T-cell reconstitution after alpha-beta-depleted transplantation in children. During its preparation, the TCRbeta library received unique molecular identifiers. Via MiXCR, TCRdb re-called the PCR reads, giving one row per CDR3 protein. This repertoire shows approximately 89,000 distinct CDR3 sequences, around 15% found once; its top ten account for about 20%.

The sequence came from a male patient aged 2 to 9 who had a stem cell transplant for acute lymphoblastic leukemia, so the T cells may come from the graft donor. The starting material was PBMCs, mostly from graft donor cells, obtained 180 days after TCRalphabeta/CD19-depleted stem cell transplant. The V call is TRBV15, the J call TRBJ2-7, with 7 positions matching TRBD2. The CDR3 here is CATSKNRGRGYEQYF. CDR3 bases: TGTGCCACCAGCAAAAACCGGGGGAGGGGCTACGAGCAGTACTTC.